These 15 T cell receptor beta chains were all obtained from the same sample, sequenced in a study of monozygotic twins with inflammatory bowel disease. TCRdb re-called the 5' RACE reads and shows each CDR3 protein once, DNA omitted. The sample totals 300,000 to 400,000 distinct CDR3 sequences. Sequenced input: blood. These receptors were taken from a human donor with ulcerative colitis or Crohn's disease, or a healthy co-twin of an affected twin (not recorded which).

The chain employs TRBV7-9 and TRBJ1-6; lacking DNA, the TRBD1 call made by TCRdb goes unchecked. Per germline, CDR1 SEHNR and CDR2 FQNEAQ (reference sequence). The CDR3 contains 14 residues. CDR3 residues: CASSAQGKGSPLHF.

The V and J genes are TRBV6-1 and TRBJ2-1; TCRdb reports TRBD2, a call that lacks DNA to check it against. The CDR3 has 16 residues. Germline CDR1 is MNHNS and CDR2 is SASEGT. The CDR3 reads CASSSGGSGWVNEQFF.

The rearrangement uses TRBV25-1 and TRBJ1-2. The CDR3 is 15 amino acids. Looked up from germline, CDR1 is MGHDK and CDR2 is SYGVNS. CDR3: CASSSYLGPRYGYTF.

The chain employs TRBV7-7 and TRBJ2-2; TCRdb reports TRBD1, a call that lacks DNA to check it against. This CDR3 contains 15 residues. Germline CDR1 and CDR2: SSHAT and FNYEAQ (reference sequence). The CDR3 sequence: CASSLDGQNTGELFF.

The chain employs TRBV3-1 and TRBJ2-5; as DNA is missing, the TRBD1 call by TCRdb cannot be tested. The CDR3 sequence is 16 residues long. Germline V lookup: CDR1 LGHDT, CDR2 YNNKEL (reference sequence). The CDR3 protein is CASSQDPRQGAKTQYF.

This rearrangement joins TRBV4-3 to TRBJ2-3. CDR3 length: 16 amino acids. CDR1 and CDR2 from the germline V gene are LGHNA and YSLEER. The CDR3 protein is CASSQDGDEDTDTQYF.

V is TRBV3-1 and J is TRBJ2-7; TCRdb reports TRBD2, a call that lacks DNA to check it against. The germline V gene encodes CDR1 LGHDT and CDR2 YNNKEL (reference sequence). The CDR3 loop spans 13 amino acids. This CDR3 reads CASTRRGVYEQYF.

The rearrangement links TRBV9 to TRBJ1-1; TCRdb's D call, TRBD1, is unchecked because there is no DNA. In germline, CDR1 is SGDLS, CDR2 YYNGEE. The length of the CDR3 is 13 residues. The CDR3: CASSQGGFTEAFF.

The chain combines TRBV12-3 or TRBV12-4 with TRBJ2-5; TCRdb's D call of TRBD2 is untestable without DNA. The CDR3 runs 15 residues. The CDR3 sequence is CASSPSIGTSETQYF.

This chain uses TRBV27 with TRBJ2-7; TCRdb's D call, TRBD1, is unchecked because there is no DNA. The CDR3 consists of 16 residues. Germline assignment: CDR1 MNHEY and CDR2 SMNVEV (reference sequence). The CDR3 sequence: CASSLMLGQEPYEQYF.

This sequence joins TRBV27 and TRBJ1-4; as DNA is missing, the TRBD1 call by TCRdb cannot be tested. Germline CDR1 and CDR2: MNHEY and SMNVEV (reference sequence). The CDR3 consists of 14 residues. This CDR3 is CASSSTGGWEKLFF.

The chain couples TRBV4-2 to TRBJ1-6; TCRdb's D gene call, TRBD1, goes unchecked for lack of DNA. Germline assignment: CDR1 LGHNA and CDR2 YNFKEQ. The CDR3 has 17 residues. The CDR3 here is CASSQEVRGRLVSPLHF.

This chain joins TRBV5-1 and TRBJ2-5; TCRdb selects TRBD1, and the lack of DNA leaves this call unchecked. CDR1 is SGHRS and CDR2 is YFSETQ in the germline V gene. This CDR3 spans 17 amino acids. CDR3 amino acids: CASSLAPGQGFSETQYF.

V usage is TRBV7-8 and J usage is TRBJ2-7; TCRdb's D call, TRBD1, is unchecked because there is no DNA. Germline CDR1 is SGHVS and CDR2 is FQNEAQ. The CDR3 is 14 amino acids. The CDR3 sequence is CASSLGGQSYEQYF. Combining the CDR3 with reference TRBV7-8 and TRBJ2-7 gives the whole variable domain GAGVSQSPRYKVAKRGQDVALRCDPISGHVSLFWYQQALGQGPEFLTYFQNEAQLDKSGLPSDRFFAERPEGSVSTLKIQRTQQEDSAVYLCASSLGGQSYEQYFGPGTRLTVT.

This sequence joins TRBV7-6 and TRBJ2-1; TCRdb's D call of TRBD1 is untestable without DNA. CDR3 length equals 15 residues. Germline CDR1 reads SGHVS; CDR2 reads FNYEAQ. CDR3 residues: CASSLGGGAYNEQFF.